The 26 T cell receptor beta chains below come from one sample, sequenced in a study of T cells expressing NK-cell markers. TCRdb re-called the 5' RACE reads, yielding one record per CDR3 amino acid sequence without DNA. Its table records some 190,000 distinct CDR3 sequences. The sequencing input was blood T cells: a sorted CD56 or NKG2C T cell subset, CD4+ or CD8+ T cells, or bulk PBMC T cells (not recorded which). The receptors stem from a man aged 18-75 years in good health.

The V call is TRBV5-5, the J call TRBJ1-1. The CDR3 has 13 residues. Germline CDR1 SGHKS, CDR2 YYEKEE (reference sequence). The CDR3 protein is CASSLSGWTEAFF.

The V gene is TRBV2, the J gene TRBJ1-6; checking the TCRdb D call of TRBD1 is not possible without DNA. Germline lookup yields CDR1 SNHLY and CDR2 FYNNEI. The CDR3 covers 14 residues. The CDR3 loop reads CASKDRGTNSPLHF.

The gene calls are TRBV5-5 and TRBJ2-3; TCRdb names TRBD1, which stays unverified in the absence of DNA. The germline gives CDR1 SGHKS, CDR2 YYEKEE (reference sequence). The CDR3 spans 16 residues. CDR3 sequence: CASIILSGVSTDTQYF. Complete variable domain (other parts from reference TRBV5-5 and TRBJ2-3): DAGVTQSPTHLIKTRGQQVTLRCSPISGHKSVSWYQQVLGQGPQFIFQYYEKEERGRGNFPDRFSARQFPNYSSELNVNALLLGDSALYLCASIILSGVSTDTQYFGPGTRLTVL.

V usage is TRBV7-2 and J usage is TRBJ2-7; TCRdb proposes TRBD2, but this gene call is untestable without DNA. The germline V gene has CDR1 SGHTA and CDR2 FQGNSA. The CDR3 length is 16 residues. The CDR3 sequence is CASSVPGDYRTYEQYF. Supplemented by reference TRBV7-2 and TRBJ2-7, the full variable domain reads GAGVSQSPSNKVTEKGKDVELRCDPISGHTALYWYRQSLGQGLEFLIYFQGNSAPDKSGLPSDRFSAERTGGSVSTLTIQRTQQEDSAVYLCASSVPGDYRTYEQYFGPGTRLTVT.

The chain combines TRBV20-1 with TRBJ2-7; TCRdb picks TRBD1, but there is no DNA to check that call. The germline CDR1 and CDR2 sequences are DFQATT and SNEGSKA (reference sequence). This CDR3 has 16 amino acids. The CDR3 loop is CSASLPGIITPYEQYF.

V gene TRBV9 combines with J gene TRBJ1-2; TCRdb outputs TRBD1, but without DNA this stays unchecked. The CDR3 contains 12 residues. Germline V gives CDR1 SGDLS, CDR2 YYNGEE. The CDR3: CASSGAGKGYTF.

V gene TRBV3-1 combines with J gene TRBJ2-7; TCRdb picks TRBD1, but there is no DNA to check that call. CDR3 length: 18 residues. Germline V gives CDR1 LGHDT, CDR2 YNNKEL (reference sequence). The CDR3 protein is CASSQVISTGTGGYEQYF.

The chain couples TRBV4-2 to TRBJ1-1; the TCRdb D gene call, TRBD1, has no DNA to confirm it. The CDR3 runs to 13 residues. Germline V gene lookup returns CDR1 LGHNA and CDR2 YNFKEQ. The CDR3 sequence is CASSRPPGDEAFF.

The rearrangement uses TRBV7-9 and TRBJ2-5; TCRdb returns TRBD2, unconfirmable since there is no DNA. CDR1 and CDR2 (germline): SEHNR, FQNEAQ (reference sequence). This CDR3 is 14 amino acids long. CDR3 protein: CASMGPVGWETQYF.

The V gene is TRBV7-8, the J gene TRBJ2-1; there is no DNA to check the TCRdb D call of TRBD2. The length of the CDR3 is 15 residues. Germline loops: CDR1 SGHVS, CDR2 FQNEAQ. This chain's CDR3 is CASSLVSGNYNEQFF.

The V gene is TRBV6-2 or TRBV6-3, the J gene TRBJ1-6. The CDR3 extends over 16 amino acids. CDR1 and CDR2 (germline): MNHEY, SVGEGT. This CDR3 reads CASNTEIGRGNSPLHF.

This clonotype counts as medium-sized by frequency. The gene calls are TRBV7-9 and TRBJ1-2; lacking DNA, the TRBD1 call made by TCRdb goes unchecked. CDR3 length: 13 amino acids. Germline V CDR1 and CDR2: SEHNR, FQNEAQ (reference sequence). CDR3 sequence reads: CASSRPGRDGYTF. The complete variable domain, with remaining parts taken from reference TRBV7-9 and TRBJ1-2, reads DTGVSQNPRHKITKRGQNVTFRCDPISEHNRLYWYRQTLGQGPEFLTYFQNEAQLEKSRLLSDRFSAERPKGSFSTLEIQRTEQGDSAMYLCASSRPGRDGYTFGSGTRLTVV.

The rearrangement joins TRBV20-1 to TRBJ2-3. The CDR3 totals 14 residues. Germline V gene lookup returns CDR1 DFQATT and CDR2 SNEGSKA (reference sequence). CDR3 in amino acids: CSARDGGKADTQYF.

The chain joins TRBV19 to TRBJ2-3; TCRdb's D gene call, TRBD2, goes unchecked for lack of DNA. The germline CDR1 and CDR2 sequences are LNHDA and SQIVND (reference sequence). The CDR3 covers 13 residues. CDR3: CATGLASTDTQYF.

The CDR3 loop reads CASSYGNEENTEAFF. The rearrangement joins TRBV6-5 to TRBJ1-1. Germline CDR1 MNHEY, CDR2 SVGAGI. CDR3 length: 15 residues.

The chain carries TRBV4-1 and TRBJ2-4. This CDR3 spans 15 amino acids. The germline CDR1 and CDR2 sequences are MGHRA and YSYEKL. CDR3 in amino acids: CASSQERRAKNIQYF.

The chain uses TRBV24-1 and TRBJ2-7; TCRdb's D call of TRBD1 is untestable without DNA. Germline V gene lookup returns CDR1 KGHDR and CDR2 SFDVKD. The length of the CDR3 is 14 residues. The CDR3 reads CATSDLTDRDEQYF.

The chain links TRBV7-8 to TRBJ1-1. In germline, CDR1 is SGHVS, CDR2 FQNEAQ. The CDR3 is 15 residues long. The CDR3 sequence: CASSLGWGGHTEAFF.

The chain couples TRBV6-1 to TRBJ2-7; lacking DNA, the TRBD1 call made by TCRdb goes unchecked. The CDR3 has 14 amino acids. CDR1 is MNHNS, CDR2 SASEGT, per germline. CDR3 in amino acids: CASSLTGRSYEQYF.

The chain joins TRBV6-1 to TRBJ2-7; there is no DNA to check the TCRdb D call of TRBD1. The CDR3 runs 13 residues. Germline assignment: CDR1 MNHNS and CDR2 SASEGT. CDR3 residues: CASRAPSAYEQYF.

The V gene is TRBV12-3 or TRBV12-4, the J gene TRBJ2-1; absent DNA, TCRdb's TRBD2 call cannot be checked. The CDR3 has 16 amino acids. CDR3 in amino acids: CASRPGLAGGRDEQFF.

This chain joins TRBV20-1 and TRBJ2-7. Germline loops: CDR1 DFQATT, CDR2 SNEGSKA (reference sequence). CDR3 length: 14 amino acids. The CDR3 sequence is CSARENSRSYEQYF.

V and J are TRBV2 and TRBJ1-5; TCRdb's D call, TRBD1, is unchecked because there is no DNA. Looked up from germline, CDR1 is SNHLY and CDR2 is FYNNEI. This CDR3 comprises 13 residues. The CDR3 region is CASRGTENQPQHF.

The CDR3 is CASSYSTNPHYEQYF. The chain recombines TRBV6-5 with TRBJ2-7. Germline assignment: CDR1 MNHEY and CDR2 SVGAGI. The CDR3 has 15 amino acids.

The V call is TRBV28, the J call TRBJ2-2; TCRdb indicates TRBD1, and absent DNA this call remains unverified. Germline CDR1 reads MDHEN; CDR2 reads SYDVKM. The CDR3 loop spans 17 amino acids. CDR3 loop: CASSRRWAGGVAGELFF.

This chain connects TRBV28 to TRBJ2-2. The germline V gene encodes CDR1 MDHEN and CDR2 SYDVKM. The CDR3 is made up of 14 amino acids. The CDR3 region is CASWKTANTGELFF.